These 29 T cell receptor beta chains were all obtained from the same sample, sequenced in a study of blood T cells in healthy people across ages. A second PCR of about 7 to 11 cycles used a sample-barcoded 5' primer and a J-beta primer mix. TCRdb called the 5' RACE reads again in MiXCR, with one record for every CDR3 protein. The sample has approximately 1.5 million distinct CDR3 sequences, about 42% seen once; the top ten hold about 3.8%. Material: blood. These receptors all stem from a woman between 18 and 29 years old in good health.

This clonotype was observed a few times. The rearrangement joins TRBV27 to TRBJ2-5, with D hard to call. Germline values: CDR1 MNHEY, CDR2 SMNVEV (reference sequence). V shed 7 bases and J shed 11 bases, with 26 bases lying between them. The CDR3 consists of 15 residues. The CDR3 DNA follows: TGTGCCAGCACCCTGGGGAATACCCCTTGGCATGAGCAGTACTTC. It specifies CASTLGNTPWHEQYF.

The chain links TRBV15 to TRBJ2-1; D not resolved. The CDR3 is 14 residues long. The V and J ends lost 0 bases and 7 bases respectively, with 10 bases between them. Per the germline V gene, CDR1 is LNHNV and CDR2 is YYDKDF (reference sequence). CDR3 sequence reads: CATSRDLSRNEQFF. The CDR3 DNA follows: TGTGCCACCAGCAGAGATCTGTCTCGTAATGAGCAGTTCTTC.

There are a few counts of this clonotype. The chain has TRBV7-2 and TRBJ2-4; D unclear. Germline V gene data show CDR1 as SGHTA and CDR2 as FQGNSA. This CDR3 spans 13 amino acids. V gave up 1 base and J gave up 6 bases, with 7 bases separating them. CDR3: CASSLGTGNIQYF. The CDR3 DNA is TGTGCCAGCAGCTTAGGGACGGGAAACATTCAGTACTTC.

V usage is TRBV4-1 and J usage is TRBJ1-2, with a tentative D call TRBD1 (6 bases). Trimming removed 0 bases from V and 5 bases from J, with 10 bases in between. The germline V gene has CDR1 MGHRA and CDR2 YSYEKL. The CDR3 has 14 residues. In nucleotides, the CDR3 is TGCGCCAGCAGCCAAGATGGGACAACTTATGGCTACACCTTC. It yields the protein CASSQDGTTYGYTF.

The chain has TRBV13 and TRBJ2-1; D possibly matches TRBD1 or TRBD2 (5 bases each). There are 16 residues in the CDR3. Deletions cut 5 bases from V and 3 bases from J, with 17 bases between. Looked up from germline, CDR1 is PRHDT and CDR2 is FYEKMQ (reference sequence). This CDR3 is CASSISSGRFYNEQFF. The CDR3 coding sequence is TGTGCCAGCAGCATCTCGTCGGGACGGTTCTACAATGAGCAGTTCTTC.

This clonotype has a handful of counts. The chain uses TRBV4-3 and TRBJ2-7; no clear D gene. This CDR3 spans 14 amino acids. V lost 1 base and J lost 2, with 9 bases in between. CDR1 is LGHNA, CDR2 YSLEER, per germline. CDR3: CASSQGYQTYEQYF. CDR3 sequence (DNA): TGCGCCAGCAGCCAAGGTTACCAGACCTACGAGCAGTACTTC.

In DNA form, the CDR3 reads TGCAGTGCCCCCTTATTCACAGGGGCCGAGCAGTACTTC. Translation gives CSAPLFTGAEQYF. The chain joins TRBV20-1 to TRBJ2-1; 7 bases align to TRBD1. The DNA end favors TRBJ2-7, so the J call may be wrong. In germline, CDR1 is DFQATT, CDR2 SNEGSKA (reference sequence). CDR3 length equals 13 residues.

This clonotype has at least ten counts. This rearrangement joins TRBV15 to TRBJ1-1; D may be TRBD1 (5 bases). CDR1 LNHNV and CDR2 YYDKDF come from the germline V gene (reference sequence). The CDR3 covers 12 residues. V was pared by 2 bases and J by 7 bases, with 8 bases between. CDR3 coding DNA: TGTGCCACCAGCAGAATGACAGATGAAGCTTTCTTT. This gives the protein CATSRMTDEAFF.

This clonotype was observed a few times. This chain links TRBV20-1 with TRBJ2-1; the D is unclear. The length of the CDR3 is 14 residues. Germline V lookup: CDR1 DFQATT, CDR2 SNEGSKA (reference sequence). The germline V and J ends were trimmed by 3 bases and 2 bases, with 11 bases remaining between them. The CDR3 reads CSASPERAYNEQFF. Written as DNA, the CDR3 is TGCAGTGCTAGTCCCGAGCGTGCCTACAATGAGCAGTTCTTC.

The CDR3 protein is CASNLPRGRSGANVLTF. CDR3 DNA sequence: TGCGCCAGCAACCTTCCACGGGGTCGCTCTGGGGCCAACGTCCTGACTTTC. The chain recombines TRBV4-1 with TRBJ2-6; possible D gene TRBD2, 5 bases. Germline V gene sequence: CDR1 MGHRA, CDR2 YSYEKL. The V end was cut by 7 bases, the J end by 0 bases, with 16 bases between. This CDR3 is 17 amino acids long.

The chain carries TRBV5-1 and TRBJ1-1; D might be TRBD1 (6 bases). Per germline, CDR1 SGHRS and CDR2 YFSETQ. The CDR3 sequence is 13 residues long. Trimming removed 4 bases from V and 5 bases from J, with 12 bases in between. DNA of the CDR3: TGCGCCAGCAGCGCACAGGGAATGACTGAAGCTTTCTTT. Amino acid sequence: CASSAQGMTEAFF.

V gene TRBV14 combines with J gene TRBJ2-2, with D perhaps TRBD2 (6 bases). Germline lookup yields CDR1 SGHDN and CDR2 FVKESK. The CDR3 is made up of 15 amino acids. Trimming pared 2 bases from V and 5 bases from J, leaving 12 bases between. In nucleotides, the CDR3 is TGTGCCAGCAGCCAAATGGAGGGGCGAACCGGGGAGCTGTTTTTT. Its translation is CASSQMEGRTGELFF.

The V and J genes are TRBV5-1 and TRBJ2-7; TRBD1 matches 8 bases. The V and J ends lost 4 bases and 5 bases, in that order; junction bases with no gene match: 5. Germline values: CDR1 SGHRS, CDR2 YFSETQ. CDR3 length equals 13 residues. The CDR3 is CASSIWTGNEQYF. CDR3 in DNA: TGCGCCAGCAGCATATGGACAGGGAACGAGCAGTACTTC.

As regards this clonotype: Germline and junction disagree at one end, which may indicate a read error. The V gene is TRBV4-3, the J gene TRBJ1-1, with 10 positions matching TRBD1. Germline assignment: CDR1 LGHNA and CDR2 YSLEER. CDR3 length equals 17 residues. This CDR3 reads CASSQDSGQGFTTKAFF. Written as DNA, the CDR3 is TGCGCCAGCAGCCAAGATTCGGGACAGGGGTTTACCACTAAAGCTTTCTTT.

V usage is TRBV24-1 and J usage is TRBJ2-1, with 9 bases lining up with TRBD2. Judging by the DNA end, TRBJ2-7 fits better; the J call may be wrong. There are 16 residues in the CDR3. Looked up from germline, CDR1 is KGHDR and CDR2 is SFDVKD. Written as DNA, the CDR3 is TGTGCCACCAGTGACCCCGGGACTAGCAGTTCCAATGAGCAGTACTTC. Amino acids: CATSDPGTSSSNEQYF.

A few counts support this clonotype. J is TRBJ2-1 and V is TRBV4-3, with 9 bases matching TRBD2. V shed 4 bases, J shed 1 base, and the junction held 14 bases outside the gene matches. CDR1 is LGHNA and CDR2 is YSLEER in the germline V gene. The CDR3 is 19 residues long. In DNA form, the CDR3 reads TGCGCCAGCAGCCGTTCACTAGCGGGTACCGCAAGTTCCTACAATGAGCAGTTCTTC. This sequence encodes CASSRSLAGTASSYNEQFF.

J is TRBJ2-7 and V is TRBV5-5; D might be TRBD1 or TRBD2, each matching 5 bases. The CDR3 runs 15 residues. V was trimmed by 4 bases and J by 0 bases, leaving 14 bases between them. Germline CDR1 is SGHKS and CDR2 is YYEKEE (reference sequence). CDR3 in amino acids: CASSPGTYYSYEQYF. The CDR3 region has the DNA TGTGCCAGCAGCCCCGGGACCTACTACTCCTACGAGCAGTACTTC.

The rearrangement uses TRBV28 and TRBJ1-6, with TRBD1 as a possible D gene (5 bases). V was trimmed by 4 bases and J by 7 bases, leaving 11 bases between them. The CDR3 runs to 14 residues. Looked up from germline, CDR1 is MDHEN and CDR2 is SYDVKM. The CDR3 spells CASSSNRLNSPLHF. As DNA, the CDR3 is TGTGCCAGCAGTTCTAACAGGTTAAATTCACCCCTCCACTTT.

The CDR3 loop reads CASNLGRQAPQGYTF. The CDR3, as DNA: TGTGCCAGCAACTTAGGGCGACAGGCTCCCCAGGGCTACACCTTC. The rearrangement joins TRBV12-3 or TRBV12-4 to TRBJ1-2; D is possibly TRBD1 (6 bases). The CDR3 covers 15 residues. V dropped 7 bases and J dropped 8 bases, with 23 bases sitting between them.

This clonotype appeared a few times. The chain employs TRBV9 and TRBJ2-5; D possibly corresponds to TRBD2 (6 bases). Germline CDR1 and CDR2: SGDLS and YYNGEE. CDR3 length: 16 amino acids. The germline V and J ends were trimmed by 0 bases and 3 bases, with 15 bases remaining between them. The CDR3 is CASSVGDSVTEETQYF. In DNA, the CDR3 is TGTGCCAGCAGCGTAGGGGACTCTGTAACAGAAGAGACCCAGTACTTC.

The genes are TRBV29-1 and TRBJ2-1; TRBD1 agrees at 8 bases. The DNA end is a closer match to TRBJ2-7, so the J assignment may be wrong. Germline CDR1 is SQVTM and CDR2 is ANQGSEA. The CDR3 is 14 amino acids. The CDR3 bases are TGCAGCGTTGAGCGGACAGGGACGAACAATGAGCAGTACTTC. Translation: CSVERTGTNNEQYF.

In its sample, this clonotype was seen a few times. The chain couples TRBV7-9 to TRBJ2-1, with D perhaps matching TRBD1 or TRBD2 (5 bases each). CDR1 and CDR2 (germline): SEHNR, FQNEAQ (reference sequence). With 6 bases removed from V and 0 bases from J, the gap between germline ends came to 18 bases. This CDR3 has 17 residues. The chain's CDR3 is CASSSTGTVTSYNEQFF. In DNA form, the CDR3 reads TGTGCCAGCAGTTCTACCGGGACCGTGACCTCCTACAATGAGCAGTTCTTC.

The rearrangement links TRBV4-1 to TRBJ1-1; D remains unclear. CDR1 is MGHRA and CDR2 is YSYEKL in the germline V gene. The CDR3 spans 15 residues. V gave up 4 bases and J gave up 6 bases, with 18 bases separating them. The chain's CDR3 is CASSLAGSVGAEAFF. CDR3 nucleotide sequence: TGCGCCAGCAGCCTGGCGGGATCGGTGGGCGCTGAAGCTTTCTTT.

This clonotype has more than one count but fewer than ten. The V call is TRBV2, the J call TRBJ1-1; unclear D gene. The V end was cut by 7 bases, the J end by 1 base, with 7 bases between. The germline gives CDR1 SNHLY, CDR2 FYNNEI. The CDR3 length is 12 residues. This CDR3 is CASTQENTEAFF. The CDR3 DNA follows: TGTGCCAGCACCCAGGAGAACACTGAAGCTTTCTTT.

This sequence joins TRBV7-8 and TRBJ2-7, with TRBD1 matching over 9 bases. This CDR3 is built from 15 residues. Germline trimming cut 3 bases from V and 0 bases from J; bases unmatched to any gene: 3. CDR1 is SGHVS, CDR2 FQNEAQ, per germline. Here the CDR3 DNA reads TGTGCCAGCAGCTTGTCGGACAGGGGCTCCTACGAGCAGTACTTC. As protein: CASSLSDRGSYEQYF.

Ten or more counts support this clonotype. V and J are TRBV20-1 and TRBJ1-2, with 9 positions matching TRBD1. This CDR3 is built from 13 residues. Germline V CDR1 and CDR2: DFQATT, SNEGSKA (reference sequence). The ends lost 6 bases at V and 9 bases at J; junction bases unmatched: 11. The CDR3 protein is CSAWDRDDFSYTF. DNA of the CDR3: TGCAGTGCCTGGGACAGGGATGACTTTAGCTACACCTTC.

This clonotype has just a few counts. The chain recombines TRBV12-3 or TRBV12-4 with TRBJ2-3; 8 positions match TRBD2. The CDR3 loop spans 15 amino acids. V gave up 7 bases and J gave up 1 base; unmatched junction bases: 7. The CDR3 DNA reads as TGTGCCAGCAATCGCGGGCGGGGGGGCACAGATACGCAGTATTTT. Encoded protein: CASNRGRGGTDTQYF.

The chain carries TRBV2 and TRBJ1-1, with D possibly TRBD1 on 5 matching bases. The CDR3 is 11 amino acids. CDR1 and CDR2 from the germline V gene are SNHLY and FYNNEI. Between the trimmed V and J ends, which lost 7 bases and 8 bases, there was a span of 11 bases. CDR3 nucleotides: TGTGCCAGCATACCAGGGAGGGAAGCTTTCTTT. It translates to CASIPGREAFF.

Only a few counts were recorded for this clonotype. The chain employs TRBV4-3 and TRBJ1-4; no firm D call. The V end lost 1 base, the J end lost 0 bases, and 9 bases lay between the germline ends. This CDR3 contains 16 residues. The germline V gene encodes CDR1 LGHNA and CDR2 YSLEER. The CDR3 DNA reads as TGCGCCAGCAGCCAAGGGGAACTTGCAACTAATGAAAAACTGTTTTTT. As protein: CASSQGELATNEKLFF.